This is a list of T cell receptor beta chains from one sample in a study of vaccination and CD4 T cells after COVID-19. Their specific antigens are unknown. TCRdb re-called the PCR reads with MiXCR, one entry per CDR3 protein. The sample holds 6,500 to 9,000 distinct CDR3 sequences, 40% to 60% seen once. The sample taken for sequencing was CD4+ T cells from blood, cultured in vitro. The receptors were gathered from a human donor in good health. The CDR3 runs from the conserved cysteine through the conserved F or W. The order of the fields is D gene, V gene, clone size, J gene, CDR3 protein, CDR3 DNA. D genes are given only for firm matches. Expanded clones get a size class; other rows say once, few or many, or leave the size out.

NA,TRBV19,NA,TRBJ2-7,CASSISIPYEQYF,TGTGCCAGTAGTATATCCATCCCCTACGAGCAGTACTTC
NA,TRBV18,few,TRBJ1-1,CASSPDINTEAFF,TGTGCCAGCTCACCCGACATAAACACTGAAGCTTTCTTT
NA,TRBV9,NA,TRBJ1-1,CASSVAGARDTEAFF,TGTGCCAGCAGCGTGGCTGGGGCCAGGGACACTGAAGCTTTCTTT
NA,TRBV6-4,few,TRBJ1-1,CASSSSPGQMNTEAFF,TGTGCCAGCAGTAGCTCCCCCGGACAGATGAACACTGAAGCTTTCTTT
NA,TRBV7-2,NA,TRBJ1-2,CASSLDRRGYTF,TGTGCCAGCAGCTTAGACAGAAGAGGCTACACCTTC
NA,TRBV7-2,NA,TRBJ2-2,CASSPHRGNTGELFF,TGTGCCAGCAGCCCCCATCGGGGGAACACCGGGGAGCTGTTTTTT
TRBD2,TRBV5-1,NA,TRBJ2-1,CASSLFSAGVNNEQFF,TGCGCCAGCAGCTTGTTTTCGGCGGGAGTAAACAATGAGCAGTTCTTC
TRBD1,TRBV7-9,NA,TRBJ2-5,CASSSDRVQETQYF,TGTGCCAGCAGCTCGGACAGGGTTCAAGAGACCCAGTACTTC
NA,TRBV7-2,NA,TRBJ2-7,CASSPPGRGWGQQYF,TGTGCCAGCAGCCCCCCCGGTAGGGGGTGGGGGCAGCAGTACTTC
TRBD2,TRBV6-2/TRBV6-3,NA,TRBJ2-1,CASSYAGLAVYNEQFF,TGTGCCAGCAGTTACGCCGGACTAGCAGTCTACAATGAGCAGTTCTTC
NA,TRBV20-1,few,TRBJ2-7,CSAGKTVQYF,TGCAGTGCGGGAAAGACAGTTCAGTACTTC
NA,TRBV20-1,few,TRBJ2-5,CSAREDTSQETQYF,TGCAGTGCTAGAGAGGACACATCACAAGAGACCCAGTACTTC
TRBD2,TRBV5-4,NA,TRBJ2-1,CASSSEGLAGSNEQFF,TGTGCCAGCAGCTCAGAGGGACTAGCGGGGAGCAATGAGCAGTTCTTC
NA,TRBV20-1,NA,TRBJ1-5,CSALLGSDNQPQHF,TGCAGTGCTCTACTCGGCAGTGACAATCAGCCCCAGCATTTT
NA,TRBV7-2,NA,TRBJ2-2,CASRSADTGELFF,TGTGCCAGCAGATCTGCGGACACCGGGGAGCTGTTTTTT
NA,TRBV6-1,NA,TRBJ1-2,CASVDRANYGYTF,TGTGCCAGCGTGGACAGAGCTAACTATGGCTACACCTTC
NA,TRBV12-3/TRBV12-4,NA,TRBJ1-5,CASSPGTGQRPQHF,TGTGCCAGCAGTCCCGGGACGGGTCAGAGGCCCCAGCATTTT
NA,TRBV7-2,NA,TRBJ2-3,CASSLAGRGSLTSTDTQYF,TGTGCCAGCAGCTTAGCGGGCAGGGGTAGCCTTACTAGCACAGATACGCAGTATTTT
TRBD1,TRBV20-1,NA,TRBJ2-7,CSAGRTGGPDEQYF,TGCAGTGCTGGAAGGACAGGGGGGCCCGACGAGCAGTACTTC
TRBD1,TRBV6-5,NA,TRBJ1-1,CASSSPATGRGTEAFF,TGTGCCAGCAGTTCCCCTGCGACAGGGAGGGGTACTGAAGCTTTCTTT
NA,TRBV7-2,NA,TRBJ2-2,CASSLHDRNWDTGELFF,TGTGCCAGCAGCTTACACGACCGCAATTGGGACACCGGGGAGCTGTTTTTT
TRBD1,TRBV15,few,TRBJ2-5,CATKGAGIAQETQYF,TGTGCCACCAAGGGGGCAGGGATAGCCCAAGAGACCCAGTACTTC
NA,TRBV19,NA,TRBJ2-3,CASSIGGTADTQYF,TGTGCCAGTAGTATAGGCGGGACGGCAGATACGCAGTATTTT
NA,TRBV2,NA,TRBJ2-7,CASRRDRDLEQYF,TGTGCCAGCAGGCGGGACCGGGACTTGGAGCAGTACTTC
NA,TRBV30,few,TRBJ2-3,CAWSLFVGGSTDTQYF,TGTGCCTGGAGTCTCTTTGTAGGAGGTAGCACAGATACGCAGTATTTT
TRBD1,TRBV27,NA,TRBJ1-2,CASSPNPTGVGGYTF,TGTGCCAGCAGTCCCAACCCGACAGGGGTAGGCGGCTACACCTTC
NA,TRBV2,NA,TRBJ2-1,CASYRDASYNEQFF,TGTGCCAGTTACCGGGACGCTTCCTACAATGAGCAGTTCTTC
TRBD2,TRBV7-2,few,TRBJ2-5,CASSLATGGAVETQYF,TGTGCCAGCAGCTTAGCAACGGGGGGGGCCGTAGAGACCCAGTACTTC
TRBD2,TRBV6-1,few,TRBJ2-7,CASSEGGGGEQYF,TGTGCCAGCAGCGAGGGTGGGGGGGGAGAGCAGTACTTC
TRBD2,TRBV7-6,NA,TRBJ2-5,CASSLFSWLAGQKETQYF,TGTGCCAGCAGCTTGTTCTCCTGGCTAGCGGGGCAAAAAGAGACCCAGTACTTC
NA,TRBV10-1,NA,TRBJ2-7,CASSEGTPEQYF,TGCGCCAGCAGTGAAGGGACACCCGAGCAGTACTTC
TRBD1,TRBV2,NA,TRBJ1-2,CASREGTGPNYGYTF,TGTGCCAGCAGGGAGGGGACAGGGCCAAACTATGGCTACACCTTC
NA,TRBV6-2/TRBV6-3,few,TRBJ2-2,CASTMVGGGTGELFF,TGTGCCAGCACCATGGTGGGGGGAGGCACCGGGGAGCTGTTTTTT
TRBD2,TRBV6-2/TRBV6-3,NA,TRBJ2-2,CASSPRLAGEGTGELFF,TGTGCCAGCAGTCCAAGGCTGGCGGGGGAGGGCACCGGGGAGCTGTTTTTT
TRBD1,TRBV5-1,NA,TRBJ2-2,CASSLSGTEGELFF,TGCGCCAGCAGCTTATCCGGGACAGAAGGGGAGCTGTTTTTT
TRBD1,TRBV10-2,NA,TRBJ2-3,CASSTRDRVPDTQYF,TGCGCCAGCAGTACCCGGGACAGGGTCCCAGATACGCAGTATTTT
NA,TRBV5-1,NA,TRBJ2-6,CASRGEGANVLTF,TGCGCCAGCCGAGGGGAAGGGGCCAACGTCCTGACTTTC
NA,TRBV11-2,few,TRBJ1-6,CASSSYRAGSPLHF,TGTGCCAGCAGCTCGTACAGGGCGGGATCACCCCTCCACTTT
NA,TRBV12-3/TRBV12-4,NA,TRBJ1-3,CASSLGRAPGGNTIYF,TGTGCCAGCAGCCTGGGACGGGCGCCTGGAGGAAACACCATATATTTT
NA,TRBV28,NA,TRBJ1-1,CASSPTGYRDTEAFF,TGTGCCAGCAGTCCCACAGGGTACCGTGACACTGAAGCTTTCTTT
TRBD1,TRBV24-1,few,TRBJ2-5,CATSDPRRTGGDGETQYF,TGTGCCACCAGTGACCCTCGGAGGACAGGGGGGGATGGAGAGACCCAGTACTTC
NA,TRBV30,NA,TRBJ2-5,CAWMGFETQYF,TGTGCCTGGATGGGATTTGAGACCCAGTACTTC
NA,TRBV7-2,NA,TRBJ1-5,CASSPPTGQPQHF,TGTGCCAGCAGCCCCCCGACCGGTCAGCCCCAGCATTTT
NA,TRBV27,few,TRBJ1-6,CASSPRDTYNSPLHF,TGTGCCAGCAGTCCCAGGGACACCTATAATTCACCCCTCCACTTT
NA,TRBV6-1,few,TRBJ1-2,CASEGNLNYGYTF,TGTGCCAGCGAGGGAAATTTGAACTATGGCTACACCTTC
NA,TRBV7-2,NA,TRBJ2-3,CASSSSSTSTDTQYF,TGTGCCAGCAGCTCATCGTCGACGAGCACAGATACGCAGTATTTT
NA,TRBV5-4,few,TRBJ1-5,CASSTGPFAPQPQHF,TGTGCCAGCAGCACCGGGCCCTTCGCCCCTCAGCCCCAGCATTTT
NA,TRBV30,NA,TRBJ1-2,CAWSMGGPTPVGYTF,TGTGCCTGGAGTATGGGGGGACCGACGCCCGTCGGCTACACCTTC